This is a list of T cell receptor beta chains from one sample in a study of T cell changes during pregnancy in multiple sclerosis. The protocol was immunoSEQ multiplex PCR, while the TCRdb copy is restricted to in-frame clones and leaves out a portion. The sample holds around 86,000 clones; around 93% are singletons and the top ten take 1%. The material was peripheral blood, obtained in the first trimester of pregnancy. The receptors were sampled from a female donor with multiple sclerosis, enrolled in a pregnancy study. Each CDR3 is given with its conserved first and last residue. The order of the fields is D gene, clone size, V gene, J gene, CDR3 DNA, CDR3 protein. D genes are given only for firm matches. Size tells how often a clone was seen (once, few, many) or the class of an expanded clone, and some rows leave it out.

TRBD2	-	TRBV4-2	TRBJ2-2	TGTGCCAGCAGCCAAGGTGGGCTAGCGGGGGGGACGCTGTTTTTT	CASSQGGLAGGTLFF
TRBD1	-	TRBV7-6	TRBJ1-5	TGTGCCAGCAGCCCGTGGACAGGGGGCGGGCAGCCCCAGCATTTT	CASSPWTGGGQPQHF
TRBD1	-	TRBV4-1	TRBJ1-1	TGCGCCAGCAGCCAAGATACCCAGGGGGCGAATATTGAAGCTTTCTTT	CASSQDTQGANIEAFF
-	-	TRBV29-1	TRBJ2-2	TGCAGCGTTGAAGATTCCCGGAACACCGGGGAGCTGTTTTTT	CSVEDSRNTGELFF
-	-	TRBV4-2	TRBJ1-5	TGTGCCAGCAGCCAAGATGAGGCCGGTTATCAGCCCCAGCATTTT	CASSQDEAGYQPQHF
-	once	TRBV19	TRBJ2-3	TGTGCCAGTAGTGACTCGGTTAGCACAGATACGCAGTATTTT	CASSDSVSTDTQYF
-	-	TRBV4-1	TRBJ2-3	TGCGCCAGCAGCCAAGAGAGGCGGGGAGGCACAGATACGCAGTATTTT	CASSQERRGGTDTQYF
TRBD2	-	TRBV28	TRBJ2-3	TGTGCCAGCAGGGCACTCACGGGAGGGGGTATGGCGCAGTATTTT	CASRALTGGGMAQYF
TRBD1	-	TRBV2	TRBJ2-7	TGTGCCAGCAGTGGCACAGGGGGCGAGCAGTACTTC	CASSGTGGEQYF
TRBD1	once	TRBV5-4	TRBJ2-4	TGTGCCAGCAGCTTGGAAGGGGGCGCCAAAAACATTCAGTACTTC	CASSLEGGAKNIQYF
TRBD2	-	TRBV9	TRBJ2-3	TGTGCCAGCAGCGTAAAGGTAGCGGGAGATTCAAGCACAGATACGCAGTATTTT	CASSVKVAGDSSTDTQYF
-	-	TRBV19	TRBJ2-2	TGTGCCACCCTGGGACACTCCGAGGTCGGCACCGGGGAGCTGTTTTTT	CATLGHSEVGTGELFF
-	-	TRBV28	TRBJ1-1	TGTGCCAGCAGTTTAGCGGGGGACACTGAAGCTTTCTTT	CASSLAGDTEAFF
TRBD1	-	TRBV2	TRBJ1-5	TGTGCCAGCAGGAAGACAGGGGACAATCAGCCCCAGCATTTT	CASRKTGDNQPQHF
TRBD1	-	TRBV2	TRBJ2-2	TGTGCCAGCAACGGACAGGGGCGTCACACCGGGGAGCTGTTTTTT	CASNGQGRHTGELFF
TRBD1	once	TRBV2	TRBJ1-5	TGTGCCAGCAGTTGGGACAGTCTCAATCAGCCCCAGCATTTT	CASSWDSLNQPQHF
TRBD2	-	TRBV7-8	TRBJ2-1	TGTGCCAGCAGCTTTGGGGGGGAGGGGTGGATGAATGAGCAGTTCTTC	CASSFGGEGWMNEQFF
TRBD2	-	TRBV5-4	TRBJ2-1	TGTGCCAGCAGCCAGACTAGACTAGCGGGAGGGAGCAATGAGCAGTTCTTC	CASSQTRLAGGSNEQFF
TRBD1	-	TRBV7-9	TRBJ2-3	TGTGCCAGCAGCCCCGGGACAGGCACAGATACGCAGTATTTT	CASSPGTGTDTQYF
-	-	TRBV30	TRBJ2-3	TGTGCCTGGAGTGTTGGGAGAGATACGCAGTATTTT	CAWSVGRDTQYF
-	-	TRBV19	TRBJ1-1	TGTGCCAGTAATTTACAGGGTCTGAACACTGAAGCTTTCTTT	CASNLQGLNTEAFF
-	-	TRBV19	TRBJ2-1	TGTGCCAGTTTCAACTCCTACAATGAGCAGTTCTTC	CASFNSYNEQFF
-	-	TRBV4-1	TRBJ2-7	TGCGCCAGCAGCCATCCTACGGGGTCGGACGAGCAGTACTTC	CASSHPTGSDEQYF
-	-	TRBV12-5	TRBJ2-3	TGTGCTAGTGATATATCCCCTAGCACAGATACGCAGTATTTT	CASDISPSTDTQYF
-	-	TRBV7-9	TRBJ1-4	TGTGCCAGCAGCTTAGGCGCACAGGGCCCAGGGTACGAAAAACTGTTTTTT	CASSLGAQGPGYEKLFF
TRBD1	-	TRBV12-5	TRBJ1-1	TGTGCTAGTGGTTTAGGAGACAGGGTACAAGCTTTCTTT	CASGLGDRVQAFF
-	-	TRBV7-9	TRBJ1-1	TGTGCCAGCAGCTTATCACTAGAAGCTTTCTTT	CASSLSLEAFF
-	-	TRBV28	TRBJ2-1	TGTGCCAGCAGTTTGGCACAGGGGAGGCCCTACAATGAGCAGTTCTTC	CASSLAQGRPYNEQFF
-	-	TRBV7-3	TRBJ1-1	TGTGCCAGCAGCTTACAAGGGTCTCTGGGAGGGAACACTGAAGCTTTCTTT	CASSLQGSLGGNTEAFF
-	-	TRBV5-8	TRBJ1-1	TGTGCCAGCAGCTTCGGGAGGGGGGAAGCTTTCTTT	CASSFGRGEAFF
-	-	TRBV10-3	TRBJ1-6	TGTGCCATCACCACGGGAGAGGGGTCACCCCTCCACTTT	CAITTGEGSPLHF